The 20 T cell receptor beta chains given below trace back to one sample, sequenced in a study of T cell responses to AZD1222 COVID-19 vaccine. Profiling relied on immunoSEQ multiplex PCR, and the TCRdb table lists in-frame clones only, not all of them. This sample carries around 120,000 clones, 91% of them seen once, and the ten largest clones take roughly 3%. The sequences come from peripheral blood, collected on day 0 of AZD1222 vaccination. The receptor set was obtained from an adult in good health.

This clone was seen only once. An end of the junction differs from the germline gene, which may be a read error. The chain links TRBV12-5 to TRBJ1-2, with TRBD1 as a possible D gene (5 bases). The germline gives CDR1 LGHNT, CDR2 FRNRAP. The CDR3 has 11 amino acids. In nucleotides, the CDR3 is TGTGCTAGTGGTTTGGTCCGACAGCCCTTCTTC. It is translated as CASGLVRQPFF. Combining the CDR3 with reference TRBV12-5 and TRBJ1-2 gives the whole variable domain DARVTQTPRHKVTEMGQEVTMRCQPILGHNTVFWYRQTMMQGLELLAYFRNRAPLDDSGMPKDRFSAEMPDATLATLKIQPSEPRDSAVYFCASGLVRQPFFGSGTRLTVV.

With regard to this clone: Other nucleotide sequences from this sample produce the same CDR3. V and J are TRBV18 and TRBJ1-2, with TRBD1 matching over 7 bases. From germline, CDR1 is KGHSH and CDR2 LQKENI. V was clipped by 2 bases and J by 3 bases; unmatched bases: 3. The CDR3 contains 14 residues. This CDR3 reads CASSPGQGDYGYTF. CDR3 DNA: TGTGCCAGCTCACCAGGGCAGGGGGACTATGGCTACACCTTC.

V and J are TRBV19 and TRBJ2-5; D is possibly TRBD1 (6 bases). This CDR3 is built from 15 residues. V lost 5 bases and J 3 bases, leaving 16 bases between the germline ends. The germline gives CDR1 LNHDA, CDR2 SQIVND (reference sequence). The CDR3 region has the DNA TGTGCCAGTAGTCCCAACAGGGTGGGCAAAGAGACCCAGTACTTC. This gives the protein CASSPNRVGKETQYF.

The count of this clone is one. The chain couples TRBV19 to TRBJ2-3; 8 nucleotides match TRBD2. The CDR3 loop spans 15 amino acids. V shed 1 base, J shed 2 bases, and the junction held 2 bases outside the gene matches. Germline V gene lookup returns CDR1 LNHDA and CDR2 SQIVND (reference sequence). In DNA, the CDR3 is TGTGCCAGTAGTATAGTAGCGGGACCCACAGATACGCAGTATTTT. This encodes CASSIVAGPTDTQYF.

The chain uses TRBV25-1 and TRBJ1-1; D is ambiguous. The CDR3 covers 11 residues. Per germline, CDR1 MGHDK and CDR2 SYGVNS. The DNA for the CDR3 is TGTGCTAGTGAGGTGAACACTGAAGCTTTCTTT. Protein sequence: CASEVNTEAFF.

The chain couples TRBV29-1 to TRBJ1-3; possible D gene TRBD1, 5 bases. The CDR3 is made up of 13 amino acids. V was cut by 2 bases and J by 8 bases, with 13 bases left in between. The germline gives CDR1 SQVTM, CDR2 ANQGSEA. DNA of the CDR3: TGCAGCGTTGAAAGGGGACCCCCCGACACCATATATTTT. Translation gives CSVERGPPDTIYF.

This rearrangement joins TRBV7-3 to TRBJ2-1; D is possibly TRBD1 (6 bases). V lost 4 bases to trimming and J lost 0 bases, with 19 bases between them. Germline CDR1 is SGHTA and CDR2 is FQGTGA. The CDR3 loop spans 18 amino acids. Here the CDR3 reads CASSSGQPGSFSYNEQFF. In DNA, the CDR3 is TGTGCCAGCAGCTCAGGACAGCCTGGCTCTTTCTCCTACAATGAGCAGTTCTTC.

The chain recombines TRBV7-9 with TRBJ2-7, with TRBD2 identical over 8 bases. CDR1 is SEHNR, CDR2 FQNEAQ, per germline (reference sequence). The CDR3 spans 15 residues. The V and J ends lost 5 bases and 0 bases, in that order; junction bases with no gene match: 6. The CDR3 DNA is TGTGCCAGCAGCCCGAGCGGGAGAAGCTCCTACGAGCAGTACTTC. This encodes CASSPSGRSSYEQYF. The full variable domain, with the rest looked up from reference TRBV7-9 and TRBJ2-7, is DTGVSQNPRHKITKRGQNVTFRCDPISEHNRLYWYRQTLGQGPEFLTYFQNEAQLEKSRLLSDRFSAERPKGSFSTLEIQRTEQGDSAMYLCASSPSGRSSYEQYFGPGTRLTVT.

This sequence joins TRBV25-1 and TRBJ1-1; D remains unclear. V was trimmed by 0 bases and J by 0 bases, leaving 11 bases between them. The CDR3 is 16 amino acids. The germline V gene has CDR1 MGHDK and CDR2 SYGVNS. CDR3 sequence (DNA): TGTGCCAGCAGTGAATATGCCCCGACTATGAACACTGAAGCTTTCTTT. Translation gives CASSEYAPTMNTEAFF.

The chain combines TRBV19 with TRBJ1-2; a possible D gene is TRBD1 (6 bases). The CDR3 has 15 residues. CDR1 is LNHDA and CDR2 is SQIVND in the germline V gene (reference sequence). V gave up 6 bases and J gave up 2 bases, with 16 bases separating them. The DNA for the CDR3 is TGTGCCAGTAGCTCTAGGACAGCGGAAAACTATGGCTACACCTTC. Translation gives CASSSRTAENYGYTF.

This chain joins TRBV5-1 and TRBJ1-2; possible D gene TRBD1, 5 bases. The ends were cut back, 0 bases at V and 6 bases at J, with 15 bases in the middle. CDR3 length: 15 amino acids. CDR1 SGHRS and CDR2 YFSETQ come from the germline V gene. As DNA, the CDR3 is TGCGCCAGCAGCTTGGAGGGCAGGGTTAGCGATGGCTACACCTTC. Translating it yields CASSLEGRVSDGYTF. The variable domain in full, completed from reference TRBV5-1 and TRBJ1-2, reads KAGVTQTPRYLIKTRGQQVTLSCSPISGHRSVSWYQQTPGQGLQFLFEYFSETQRNKGNFPGRFSGRQFSNSRSEMNVSTLELGDSALYLCASSLEGRVSDGYTFGSGTRLTVV.

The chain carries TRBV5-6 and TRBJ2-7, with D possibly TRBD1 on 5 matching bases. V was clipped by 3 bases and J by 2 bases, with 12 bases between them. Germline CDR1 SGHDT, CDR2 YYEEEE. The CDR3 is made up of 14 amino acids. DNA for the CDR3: TGTGCCAGCAGCTCAGGACAACCCACCTACGAGCAGTACTTC. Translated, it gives CASSSGQPTYEQYF.

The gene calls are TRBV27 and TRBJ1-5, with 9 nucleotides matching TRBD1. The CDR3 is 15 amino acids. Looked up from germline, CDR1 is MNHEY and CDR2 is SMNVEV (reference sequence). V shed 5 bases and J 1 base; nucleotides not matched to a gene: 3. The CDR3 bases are TGTGCCAGCAGTCACGGGACAGGGAGCAATCAGCCCCAGCATTTT. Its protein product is CASSHGTGSNQPQHF.

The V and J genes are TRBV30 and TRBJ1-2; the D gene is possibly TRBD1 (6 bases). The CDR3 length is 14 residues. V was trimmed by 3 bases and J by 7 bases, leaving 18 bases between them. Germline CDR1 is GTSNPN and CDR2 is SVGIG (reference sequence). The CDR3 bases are TGTGCCTGGAGAGAGACAGGTTCGGCTTCTGGCTACACCTTC. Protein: CAWRETGSASGYTF.

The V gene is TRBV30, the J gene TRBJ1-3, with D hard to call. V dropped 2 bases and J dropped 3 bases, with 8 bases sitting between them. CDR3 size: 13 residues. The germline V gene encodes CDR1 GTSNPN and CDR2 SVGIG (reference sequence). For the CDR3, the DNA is TGTGCCTGGAGTCCTTCCCATGGAAACACCATATATTTT. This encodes CAWSPSHGNTIYF.

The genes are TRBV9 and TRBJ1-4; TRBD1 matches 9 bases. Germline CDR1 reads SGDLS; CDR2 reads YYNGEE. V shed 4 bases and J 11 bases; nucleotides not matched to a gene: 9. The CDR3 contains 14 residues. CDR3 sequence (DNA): TGTGCCAGCAGCCCGGGGACAGGGAAAAGGAAACTGTTTTTT. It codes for CASSPGTGKRKLFF.

The CDR3 DNA follows: TGTGCCAGCAGCCAGGGGACAGATGTTGCGAGGCTGGTCTTTTTT. Encoded protein: CASSQGTDVARLVFF. This rearrangement joins TRBV3-1 (or the pseudogene TRBV3-2) to TRBJ1-4; 7 bases match TRBD1. Trimming cost V 3 bases and J 17 bases; bases outside gene matches: 18. This CDR3 spans 15 amino acids. Looked up from germline, CDR1 is LGHDT and CDR2 is YNNKEL (reference sequence).

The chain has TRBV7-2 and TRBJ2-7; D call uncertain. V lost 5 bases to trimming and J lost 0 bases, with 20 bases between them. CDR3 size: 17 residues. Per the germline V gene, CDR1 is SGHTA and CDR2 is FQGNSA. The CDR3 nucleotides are TGTGCCAGCAGCCAGAATCTAGAGCTTTTATACTCCTACGAGCAGTACTTC. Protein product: CASSQNLELLYSYEQYF.

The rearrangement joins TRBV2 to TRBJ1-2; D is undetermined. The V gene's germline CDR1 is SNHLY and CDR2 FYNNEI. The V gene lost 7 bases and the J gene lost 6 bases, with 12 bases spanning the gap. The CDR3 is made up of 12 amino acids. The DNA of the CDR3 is TGTGCCAGCAAAGAAGGCTGGGATGGCTACACCTTC. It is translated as CASKEGWDGYTF.

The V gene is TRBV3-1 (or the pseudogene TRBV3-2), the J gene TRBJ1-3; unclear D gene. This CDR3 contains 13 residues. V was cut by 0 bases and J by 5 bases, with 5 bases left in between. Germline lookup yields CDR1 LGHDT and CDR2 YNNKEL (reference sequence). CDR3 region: CASSQDARNTIYF. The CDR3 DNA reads TGTGCCAGCAGCCAAGATGCCAGAAACACCATATATTTT.